The table lists the clone carrying this T cell receptor beta chain with a few counts. The antigen remains undetermined. Mismatch with germline at one junction end may stem from a read error. The sample belongs to a study of beta chain features in type 1 diabetes. Study observations and caveats: Shorter TCRB CDR3s, moderately but significantly so, were found in Type 1 diabetes patients in all four CD4+ subsets.

cDNA synthesis used the whole RNA isolate, giving expressed TCRB sequences. TCRdb keeps only in-frame clones here, not all; method: immunoSEQ multiplex PCR. The repertoire holds 310,000 or so clones, with 15% as singletons. The germline V gene has CDR1 SEHNR and CDR2 FQNEAQ (reference sequence). This CDR3 spans 17 amino acids. J is TRBJ2-1 and V is TRBV7-9; 11 bases line up with TRBD2. This receptor was identified in a man in his late teens or twenties with type 1 diabetes. The sample was naive CD4+ T cells from blood. As DNA, the CDR3 is TGTGCCAGCAGCATAGCACCGGGACTAGCGGAATACAATGAGCAGTTCTTC. Its protein product is CASSIAPGLAEYNEQFF.